Given below is one T cell receptor (beta chain) in context. Its antigen is not identified. Germline V gives CDR1 LGHDT, CDR2 YNNKEL (reference sequence). The CDR3 runs 13 residues. The V gene end was trimmed by 5 bases and the J gene end by 5 bases; junction bases not matched to a gene: 5. The sequenced target, TCR beta, came from blood CD8+ and CD4+ T cells. TEMRA cells were FACS-enriched, unlike CD8+ and CD4+ T cells, which were negatively isolated. After extraction with the RNeasy kit, about 0.45 to 1 ug of the RNA was reverse transcribed using random hexamers. An immunoSEQ multiplex PCR generated amplified TCR beta CDR3 products spanning 54 Vbeta and 13 Jbeta. TCRdb redid the calling of the immunoSEQ multiplex PCR reads with MiXCR, one entry per CDR3 protein. The sample has about 210,000 distinct CDR3 sequences, around 95% seen once. This record comes from a study of CD8 T cells in Susac syndrome. Regarding the study as a whole: Only a relatively small number of individuals were included in the TCR sequencing and HLA analysis.

The sequencing sample was made of CD4+ T cells from PBMCs. The gene calls are TRBV3-1 and TRBJ2-5; 7 nucleotides match TRBD1. The TCR sequence derives from a human donor with multiple sclerosis. CDR3 protein: CASSGQVGETQYF. In DNA form, the CDR3 reads TGTGCCAGCAGCGGACAGGTGGGGGAGACCCAGTACTTC.